This TCR beta chain was recorded in a study of vaccination effects on CD4 cells after COVID-19. Concerning this clone: No antigen is known for it.

V lost 5 bases and J 7 bases, leaving 23 bases between the germline ends. This CDR3 comprises 17 residues. Per germline, CDR1 KGHDR and CDR2 SFDVKD. Viral peptide pools were used in the ViraFEST assay to expand antigen-specific CD4+ T cells, and sequencing came afterward. At the end of approximately 10 days of culture, CD4+ T cells were isolated. None of these healthy vaccinees had been infected with SARS-CoV-2 before vaccination. TCRdb's copy holds only in-frame clones and misses some; the assay was immunoSEQ multiplex PCR. The sample includes about 41,000 clones, under 70% of them seen just once. The chain combines TRBV24-1 with TRBJ2-4; D possibly uses TRBD1 or TRBD2 (7 bases each). Material: CD4+ T cells from PBMCs cultured with HCoV-OC43 spike peptides, obtained before COVID-19 vaccination. Subset in this sample: HCoV-OC43 spike overlapping peptide pool stimulation. This TCR was recovered from a human donor who received a COVID-19 vaccine. The CDR3 loop reads CATSAGGVQGSGNIQYF. As DNA, the CDR3 is TGTGCCACCAGTGCAGGGGGGGTACAGGGGTCTGGCAACATTCAGTACTTC.